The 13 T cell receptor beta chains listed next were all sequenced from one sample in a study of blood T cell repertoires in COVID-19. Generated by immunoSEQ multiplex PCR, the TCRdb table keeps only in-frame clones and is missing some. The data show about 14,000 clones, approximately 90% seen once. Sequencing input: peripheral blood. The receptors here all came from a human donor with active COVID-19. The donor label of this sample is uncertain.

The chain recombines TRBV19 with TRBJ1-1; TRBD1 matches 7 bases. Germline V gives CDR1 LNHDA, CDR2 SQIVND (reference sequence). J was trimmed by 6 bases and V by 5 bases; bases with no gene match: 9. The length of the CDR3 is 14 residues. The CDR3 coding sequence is TGTGCCAGTAGTCCTCCGAACAGGGGACCTGAAGCTTTCTTT. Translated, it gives CASSPPNRGPEAFF.

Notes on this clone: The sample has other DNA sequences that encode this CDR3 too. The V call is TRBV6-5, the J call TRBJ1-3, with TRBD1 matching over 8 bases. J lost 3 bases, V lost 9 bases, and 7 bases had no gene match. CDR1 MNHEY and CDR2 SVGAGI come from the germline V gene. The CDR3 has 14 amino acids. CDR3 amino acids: CASSATGGGNTIYF. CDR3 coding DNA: TGTGCCAGTAGCGCAACAGGGGGTGGAAACACCATATATTTT.

The DNA for the CDR3 is TGTGCCAGCAGTGTGTGGAGGGGTGGGTCACCCCTCCACTTT. Protein product: CASSVWRGGSPLHF. The chain has TRBV2 and TRBJ1-6, with D tentatively TRBD1 (5 bases). The germline V gene has CDR1 SNHLY and CDR2 FYNNEI. This CDR3 region has 14 residues. V was pared by 4 bases and J by 10 bases, with 14 bases between. The variable domain in full, with the rest retrieved from reference TRBV2 and TRBJ1-6, is EPEVTQTPSHQVTQMGQEVILRCVPISNHLYFYWYRQILGQKVEFLVSFYNNEISEKSEIFDDQFSVERPDGSNFTLKIRSTKLEDSAMYFCASSVWRGGSPLHFGNGTRLTVT.

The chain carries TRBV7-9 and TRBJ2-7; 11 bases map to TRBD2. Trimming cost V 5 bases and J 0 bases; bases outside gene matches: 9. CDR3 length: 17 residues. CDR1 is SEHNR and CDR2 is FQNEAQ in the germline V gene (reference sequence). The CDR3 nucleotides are TGTGCCAGCAGCCACGGGACTAGCGGAGGGAGCTCCTACGAGCAGTACTTC. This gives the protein CASSHGTSGGSSYEQYF.

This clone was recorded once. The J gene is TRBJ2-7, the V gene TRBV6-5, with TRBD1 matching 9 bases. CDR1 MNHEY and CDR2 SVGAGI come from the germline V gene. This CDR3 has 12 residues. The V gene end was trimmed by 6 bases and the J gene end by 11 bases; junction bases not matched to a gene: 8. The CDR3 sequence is CASRPDRGREYF. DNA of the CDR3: TGTGCCAGCAGACCAGACAGGGGGAGGGAGTACTTC.

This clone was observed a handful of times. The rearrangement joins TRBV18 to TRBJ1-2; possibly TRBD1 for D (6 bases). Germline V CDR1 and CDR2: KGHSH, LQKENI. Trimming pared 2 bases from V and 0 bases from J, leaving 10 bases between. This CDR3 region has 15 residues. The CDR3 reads CASSPGQGTNYGYTF. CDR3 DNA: TGTGCCAGCTCACCAGGTCAGGGGACTAACTATGGCTACACCTTC.

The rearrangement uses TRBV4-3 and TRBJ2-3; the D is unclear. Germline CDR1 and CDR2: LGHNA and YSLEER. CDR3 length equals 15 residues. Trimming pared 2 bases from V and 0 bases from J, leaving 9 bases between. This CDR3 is CASSQSFGSTDTQYF. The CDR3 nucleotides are TGCGCCAGCAGCCAATCTTTCGGGAGCACAGATACGCAGTATTTT.

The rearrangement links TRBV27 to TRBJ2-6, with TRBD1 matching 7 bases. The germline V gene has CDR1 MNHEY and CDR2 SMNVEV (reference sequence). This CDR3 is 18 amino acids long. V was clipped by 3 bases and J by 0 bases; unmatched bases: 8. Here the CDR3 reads CASSFQGDLSSGANVLTF. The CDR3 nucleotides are TGTGCCAGCAGTTTCCAGGGGGACCTAAGCTCTGGGGCCAACGTCCTGACTTTC.

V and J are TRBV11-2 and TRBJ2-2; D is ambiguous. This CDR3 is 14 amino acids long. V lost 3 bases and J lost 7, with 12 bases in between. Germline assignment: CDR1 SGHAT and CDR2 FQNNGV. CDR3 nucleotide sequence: TGTGCCAGCAGCTTGGGTGGGCGCTACGGGGAGCTGTTTTTT. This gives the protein CASSLGGRYGELFF.

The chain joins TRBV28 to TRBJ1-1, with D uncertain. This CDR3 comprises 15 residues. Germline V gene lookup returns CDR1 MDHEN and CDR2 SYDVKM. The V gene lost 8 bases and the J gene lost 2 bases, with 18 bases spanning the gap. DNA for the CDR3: TGTGCCAGCCGAAAACCTGGACTCAGTAACACTGAAGCTTTCTTT. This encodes CASRKPGLSNTEAFF.

The CDR3 nucleotides are TGTGCCAGCGGAAACCCGGGACAGGCTATTTTGAAGAACACTGAAGCTTTCTTT. As protein: CASGNPGQAILKNTEAFF. The chain is built from TRBV6-4 and TRBJ1-1; 8 nucleotides line up with TRBD1. Germline CDR1 and CDR2: MRHNA and SNTAGT. This CDR3 region has 18 residues. J was trimmed by 1 base and V by 8 bases; bases with no gene match: 18.

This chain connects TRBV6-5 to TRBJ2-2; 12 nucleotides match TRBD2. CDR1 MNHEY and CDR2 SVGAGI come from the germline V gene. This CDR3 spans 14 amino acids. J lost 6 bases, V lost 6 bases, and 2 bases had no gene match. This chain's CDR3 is CASRASGGAGELFF. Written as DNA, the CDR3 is TGTGCCAGCAGAGCTAGCGGGGGGGCCGGGGAGCTGTTTTTT.

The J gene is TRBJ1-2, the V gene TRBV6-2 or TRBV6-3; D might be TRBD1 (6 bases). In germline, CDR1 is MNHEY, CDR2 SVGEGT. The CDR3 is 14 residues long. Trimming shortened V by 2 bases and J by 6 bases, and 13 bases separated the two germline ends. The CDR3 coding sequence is TGTGCCAGCAGTTACCCAGGGGTCTTGAATGGCTACACCTTC. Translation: CASSYPGVLNGYTF.